This is a list of T cell receptor beta chains from one sample in a study of Ad26.COV2.S vaccination and SARS-CoV-2 variants. Using immunoSEQ multiplex PCR, the repertoire was profiled, and TCRdb retains in-frame clones only, with some absent. Seen here are around 350,000 clones, around 84% observed once, and the top ten hold 3.3%. The starting material was peripheral blood, obtained in a trial of Ad26.COV2.S vaccine versus placebo. These receptors all come from a person between 18 and 65 years old who received the Ad26.COV2.S COVID-19 vaccine or a placebo. Each CDR3 is given with its conserved first and last residue. The order of the fields is CDR3 DNA, CDR3 protein, D gene, V gene, J gene, clone size. The D gene is left open where the match is weak. Clone size is stated in some rows and not others, as once, few, many or a class when expanded.

TGTGCCAGCAGCTTGGGGTTACAGGTTACCGCTGAAGCTTTCTTT	CASSLGLQVTAEAFF	NA	TRBV5-8	TRBJ1-1	NA
TGTGCCAGCAGCGTCACGACACCCACAGATACGCAGTATTTT	CASSVTTPTDTQYF	NA	TRBV9	TRBJ2-3	NA
TGCGCCAGCAGTTCTGCTCAAGGGGGCACAGATACGCAGTATTTT	CASSSAQGGTDTQYF	NA	TRBV10-1	TRBJ2-3	NA
TGTGCCAGCTCACCACAACAACAGGGGATGAACACTGAAGCTTTCTTT	CASSPQQQGMNTEAFF	TRBD1	TRBV18	TRBJ1-1	once
TGTGCCAGCAGCCTCCACCTGGGACTAGCGGGAGGTGACACCGGGGAGCTGTTTTTT	CASSLHLGLAGGDTGELFF	TRBD2	TRBV11-2	TRBJ2-2	NA
TGTGCCAGCAGCCAAGTGACGGGAGCCAGCGCAGATACGCAGTATTTT	CASSQVTGASADTQYF	NA	TRBV3-1/TRBV3-2	TRBJ2-3	NA
TGTGCCAGCAGGATACGGATAGGGGCCTCTGGGGCCAACGTCCTGACTTTC	CASRIRIGASGANVLTF	NA	TRBV28	TRBJ2-6	NA
TGTGCCTGGAGTGCGTTTACAGGGACAGCTTCACCCCTCCACTTT	CAWSAFTGTASPLHF	TRBD1	TRBV30	TRBJ1-6	few
TGTGCCAGCAGTGTGGGACAGGGACAAGGCGAGCAGTACTTC	CASSVGQGQGEQYF	TRBD1	TRBV2	TRBJ2-7	many
TGTGCCAGCAGCCCACCGGGACAGGGGATCATGAGCTACGAGCAGTACTTC	CASSPPGQGIMSYEQYF	TRBD1	TRBV5-4	TRBJ2-7	NA
TGCGCCAGCAGCCAAGAACGTGAGGGCGACTCTGGAAACACCATATATTTT	CASSQEREGDSGNTIYF	NA	TRBV4-3	TRBJ1-3	NA
TGTGCCAGCAACAGAGGGAACAGGGGTAACGACGAGCAGTACTTC	CASNRGNRGNDEQYF	TRBD1	TRBV6-5	TRBJ2-7	NA
TGTGCCAGCAGCTCCCCGAAGGGGCTAGCGGGAGGGCCAGATACGCAGTATTTT	CASSSPKGLAGGPDTQYF	TRBD2	TRBV7-6	TRBJ2-3	NA
TGTGCCAGCAGCCCCTACCGGGACATGTCGGTTGAATCACCCCTCCACTTT	CASSPYRDMSVESPLHF	NA	TRBV7-8	TRBJ1-6	NA
TGTGCCAGCAGCCAAGTTAGGGACCGCCTATATAATTCACCCCTCCACTTT	CASSQVRDRLYNSPLHF	NA	TRBV3-1/TRBV3-2	TRBJ1-6	NA
TGTGCCAGTAGTATAACTAGCGGGGGGTGGACCGGGGAGCTGTTTTTT	CASSITSGGWTGELFF	TRBD2	TRBV19	TRBJ2-2	NA
TGTGCCAGCAGGGGGACAGGGACTCAGCCCCAGCATTTT	CASRGTGTQPQHF	TRBD1	TRBV12-3/TRBV12-4	TRBJ1-5	NA
TGCGCCAGCAGCTCTTACAGGGATACGAACACTGAAGCTTTCTTT	CASSSYRDTNTEAFF	NA	TRBV5-1	TRBJ1-1	once
TGTGCCAGCAGCCTCGGACAGGCCACCTATGGCTACACCTTC	CASSLGQATYGYTF	TRBD1	TRBV7-9	TRBJ1-2	NA
TGTGCCAGCTCACCACCGGGACTAGCGGTCCCCGGGGAGCTGTTTTTT	CASSPPGLAVPGELFF	TRBD2	TRBV18	TRBJ2-2	few
TGTGCCAGCAGCTTAGTCTTGGCGGGCGATCAGTACTTC	CASSLVLAGDQYF	NA	TRBV7-6	TRBJ2-5	NA
TGTGCCACTACAGGGGACAACACCTACGAGCAGTACTTC	CATTGDNTYEQYF	TRBD1	TRBV2	TRBJ2-7	few
TGTGCCAGCAGCCCTTGGACAGGTGACACCGGGGAGCTGTTTTTT	CASSPWTGDTGELFF	TRBD1	TRBV11-2	TRBJ2-2	NA
TGCAGTGCTAGTCCTGGACTAGGGTCGGGGTCTGGGGCCAACGTCCTGACTTTC	CSASPGLGSGSGANVLTF	TRBD2	TRBV20-1	TRBJ2-6	NA
TGTGCCAGCAGCTTGGTGAAGGACAGCATAGGCGGGGAGCTGTTTTTT	CASSLVKDSIGGELFF	NA	TRBV5-5	TRBJ2-2	NA
TGTGCCAGCAGCCGACCTAGCTCTGGGGCCAACGTCCTGACTTTC	CASSRPSSGANVLTF	NA	TRBV3-1/TRBV3-2	TRBJ2-6	NA
TGTGCCAGCAGCTTAGGGGGAGGGGATGGGGAGACCCAGTACTTC	CASSLGGGDGETQYF	TRBD2	TRBV7-7	TRBJ2-5	NA
TGTGCTAGCAGCGTCGGACTACCTGTCTACAATGAGCAGTTCTTC	CASSVGLPVYNEQFF	NA	TRBV7-7	TRBJ2-1	NA